This T cell receptor beta chain emerged from a study of T cells in Graves' hyperthyroidism and ophthalmopathy. A remark on this clonotype: The target antigen is unknown.

The V gene's germline CDR1 is SGHTA and CDR2 FQGNSA. The CDR3 spans 12 residues. Trimming pared 5 bases from V and 4 bases from J, leaving 8 bases between. Patients were excluded for uncontrolled infection, other autoimmune disease, pregnancy or lactation. An approximately 9.4 ml volume of fresh peripheral blood provided the PBMCs. Amplification of TCR beta CDR3 regions used RNA as the template. A set of HTBI primers served as the primers for a first-round RT-PCR of the TCR CDR3. TCRdb itself ran the multiplex PCR reads through MiXCR, one entry per CDR3 protein. The profile shows 450,000 to 550,000 distinct CDR3 sequences, around 22% of them singletons. Study results and limitations: A model built on 13 V-J features separated ophthalmopathy from stable hyperthyroidism.

The sequenced sample was blood. V usage is TRBV7-2 and J usage is TRBJ2-5; no clear D. The origin of this receptor is a woman aged 30 to 39 with Graves' ophthalmopathy. CDR3 sequence (DNA): TGTGCCAGCAGCCCTAGGGTAGAGACCCAGTACTTC. It codes for CASSPRVETQYF.